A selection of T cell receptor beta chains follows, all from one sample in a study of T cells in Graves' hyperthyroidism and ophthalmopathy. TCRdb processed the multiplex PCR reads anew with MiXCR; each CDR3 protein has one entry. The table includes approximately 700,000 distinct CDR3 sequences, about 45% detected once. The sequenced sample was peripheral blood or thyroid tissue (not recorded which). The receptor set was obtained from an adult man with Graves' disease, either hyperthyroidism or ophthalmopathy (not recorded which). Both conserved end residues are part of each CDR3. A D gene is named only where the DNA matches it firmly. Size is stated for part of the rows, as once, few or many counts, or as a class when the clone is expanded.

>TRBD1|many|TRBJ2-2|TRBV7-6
TGTGCCAGCAGCTTAGAGGACAGGGACACCGGGGAGCTGTTTTTT
CASSLEDRDTGELFF
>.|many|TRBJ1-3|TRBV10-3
TGTGCCATCAGTGAGCGGGCTAACTCTGGAAACACCATATATTTT
CAISERANSGNTIYF
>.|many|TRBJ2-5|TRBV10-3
TGTGCCATCAGTGAGGCCGCCAGGCAGAAAGAGACCCAGTACTTC
CAISEAARQKETQYF
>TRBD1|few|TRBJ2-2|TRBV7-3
TGTGCCAGCAGCTCTGGACAGGCCGGGGAGCTGTTTTTT
CASSSGQAGELFF
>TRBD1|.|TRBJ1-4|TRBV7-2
TGTGCCAGCAGCCAAGACAGGGCAACAGGTGAAAAACTGTTTTTT
CASSQDRATGEKLFF
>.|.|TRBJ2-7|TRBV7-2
TGTGCCAGCAACGGGACGTACGAGCAGTACTTC
CASNGTYEQYF
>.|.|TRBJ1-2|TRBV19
TGTGCCAGTAGCCTAAGAGAGGGACTTAGCTATGGCTACACCTTC
CASSLREGLSYGYTF
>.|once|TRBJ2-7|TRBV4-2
TGTGCCAGCAGCCAAGATCTAGGCCTAAACTACGAGCAGTACTTC
CASSQDLGLNYEQYF
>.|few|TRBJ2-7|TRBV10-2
TGTGCCAGCAGCCAAGTCCAGGCCTCCGAGCAGTACTTC
CASSQVQASEQYF
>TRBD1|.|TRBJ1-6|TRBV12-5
TGTGCCAGCAGTGCGGACAGGGGTCCCCTCCACTTT
CASSADRGPLHF
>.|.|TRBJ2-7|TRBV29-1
TGCAGCGTTGAAGGGCCAGGCAACGAGCAGTACTTC
CSVEGPGNEQYF
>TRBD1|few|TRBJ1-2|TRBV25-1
TGTGCCAGCAGCCGTAGACAGGGATCTTATGGCTACACCTTC
CASSRRQGSYGYTF
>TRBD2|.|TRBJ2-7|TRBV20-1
TGCAGTGCTAGCCCGGGGGGGACCTACGAGCAGTACTTC
CSASPGGTYEQYF
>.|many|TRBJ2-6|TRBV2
TGTGCCAGCAGGGAACCAGGGGCCAACGTCCTGACTTTC
CASREPGANVLTF
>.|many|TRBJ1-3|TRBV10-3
TGTGCCATCAGTGAGTCGGGAATCGGTGGAAACACCATATATTTT
CAISESGIGGNTIYF
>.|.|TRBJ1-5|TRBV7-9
TGCGCCAGCAGCCAAGTGATACGTAGCAATCAGCCCCAGCATTTT
CASSQVIRSNQPQHF